The T cell receptor beta chain described here comes from a study of lymphopenia after photon versus proton radiotherapy. The method was immunoSEQ multiplex PCR; TCRdb's version includes in-frame clones alone and lacks a portion of them. The sample lists some 41,000 clones, about 82% occurring once. The CDR3 is 17 residues long. Germline values: CDR1 SGHNT, CDR2 YYREEE (reference sequence). The V gene end was trimmed by 4 bases and the J gene end by 5 bases; junction bases not matched to a gene: 13. The specimen was peripheral blood, collected from a patient treated with proton-based radiotherapy. The rearrangement links TRBV5-4 to TRBJ2-5, with 11 bases matching TRBD2. The TCR comes from a woman in her 70s with pancreatic cancer. Some clones in this sample may be carry-over from other donors' samples. The chain's CDR3 is CASSPRGSGRAGETQYF. The DNA for the CDR3 is TGTGCCAGCAGCCCCAGGGGTAGCGGGAGGGCCGGGGAGACCCAGTACTTC. The full variable domain, with the rest looked up from reference TRBV5-4 and TRBJ2-5, is ETGVTQSPTHLIKTRGQQVTLRCSSQSGHNTVSWYQQALGQGPQFIFQYYREEENGRGNFPPRFSGLQFPNYSSELNVNALELDDSALYLCASSPRGSGRAGETQYFGPGTRLLVL.